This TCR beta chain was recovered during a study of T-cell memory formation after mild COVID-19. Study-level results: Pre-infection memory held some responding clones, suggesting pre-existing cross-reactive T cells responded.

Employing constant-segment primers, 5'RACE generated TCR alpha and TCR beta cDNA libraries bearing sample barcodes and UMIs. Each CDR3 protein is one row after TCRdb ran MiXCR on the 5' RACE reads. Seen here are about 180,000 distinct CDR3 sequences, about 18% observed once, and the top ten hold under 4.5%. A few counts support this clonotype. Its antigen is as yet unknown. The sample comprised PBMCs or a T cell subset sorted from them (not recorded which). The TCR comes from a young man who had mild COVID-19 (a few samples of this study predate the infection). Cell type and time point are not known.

In nucleotides, the CDR3 is TGTGCCAGCCTCCCAGGGGGCCTACCCTCTGGGGCCAACGTCCTGACTTTC. Translated: CASLPGGLPSGANVLTF. The chain uses TRBV19 and TRBJ2-6, with TRBD1 identical over 8 bases. V trimming: 9 bases; J trimming: 0 bases; junction bases outside the gene matches: 10. The CDR3 length is 17 residues. Germline-derived CDR1 and CDR2 are LNHDA and SQIVND (reference sequence).